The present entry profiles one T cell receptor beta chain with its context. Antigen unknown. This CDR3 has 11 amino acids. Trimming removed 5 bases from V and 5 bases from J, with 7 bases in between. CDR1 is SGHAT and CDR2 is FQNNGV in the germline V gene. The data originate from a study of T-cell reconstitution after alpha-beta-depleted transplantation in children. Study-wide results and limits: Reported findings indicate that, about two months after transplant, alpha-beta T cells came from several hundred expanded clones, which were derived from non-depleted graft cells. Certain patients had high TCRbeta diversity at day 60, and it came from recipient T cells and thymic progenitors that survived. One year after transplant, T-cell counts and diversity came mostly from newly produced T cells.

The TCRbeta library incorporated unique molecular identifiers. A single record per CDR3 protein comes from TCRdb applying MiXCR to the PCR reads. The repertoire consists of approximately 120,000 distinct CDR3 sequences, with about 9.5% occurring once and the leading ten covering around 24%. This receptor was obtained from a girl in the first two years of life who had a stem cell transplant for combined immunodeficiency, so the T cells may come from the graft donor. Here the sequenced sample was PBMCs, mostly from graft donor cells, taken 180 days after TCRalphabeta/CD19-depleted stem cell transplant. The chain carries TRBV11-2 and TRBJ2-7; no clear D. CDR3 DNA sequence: TGTGCCAGCAGCCGGACGGACGAGCAGTACTTC. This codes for CASSRTDEQYF.